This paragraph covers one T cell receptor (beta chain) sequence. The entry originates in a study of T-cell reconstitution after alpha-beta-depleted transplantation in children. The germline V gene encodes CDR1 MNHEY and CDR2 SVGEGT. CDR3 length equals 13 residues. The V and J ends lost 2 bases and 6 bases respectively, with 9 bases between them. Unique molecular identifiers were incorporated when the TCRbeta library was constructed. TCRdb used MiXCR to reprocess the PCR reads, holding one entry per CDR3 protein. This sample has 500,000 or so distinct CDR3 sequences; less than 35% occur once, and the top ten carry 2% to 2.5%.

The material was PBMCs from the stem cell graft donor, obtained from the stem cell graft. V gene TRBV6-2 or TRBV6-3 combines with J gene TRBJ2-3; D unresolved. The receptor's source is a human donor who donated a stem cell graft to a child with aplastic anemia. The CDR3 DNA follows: TGTGCCAGCAGTTACCGAGAGTCCGATACGCAGTATTTT. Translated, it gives CASSYRESDTQYF.